Listed here are 28 T cell receptor beta chains from one sample, sequenced in a study of cytomegalovirus exposure and HLA in healthy donors. The PCR made use of 60 Vbeta and 13 Jbeta primers. Sequencing used immunoSEQ multiplex PCR; TCRdb keeps in-frame clones, though not all of them. Of about 170,000 clones in the sample, approximately 71% were seen once. Sequencing was performed on PBMCs. The receptors were gathered from a girl aged 5 to 17 in good health and CMV-seronegative.

J is TRBJ1-1 and V is TRBV2; possible D gene TRBD1, 5 bases. The CDR3 extends over 14 amino acids. Germline values: CDR1 SNHLY, CDR2 FYNNEI. Trimming left V 4 bases short and J 0 bases short, with 9 bases between. The CDR3 region is CASSGDRLNTEAFF. The CDR3 DNA is TGTGCCAGCAGTGGAGACAGATTGAACACTGAAGCTTTCTTT.

The V call is TRBV6-6, the J call TRBJ1-3; possible D gene TRBD1, 6 bases. V was cut by 8 bases and J by 4 bases, with 12 bases left in between. The CDR3 runs 13 residues. Germline V gene sequence: CDR1 MNHNY, CDR2 SVGAGI (reference sequence). In nucleotides, the CDR3 is TGTGCCAGCGTCAAGGGGGGGGGAAACACCATATATTTT. As protein: CASVKGGGNTIYF.

This clone was observed a handful of times. The genes are TRBV5-1 and TRBJ1-2, with TRBD1 matching 7 bases. Germline V CDR1 and CDR2: SGHRS, YFSETQ. This CDR3 contains 12 residues. With V trimmed by 5 bases and J by 7 bases, 5 bases remained unmatched. The CDR3 bases are TGCGCCAGCAGGGAGACAGGGTCTGGCTACACCTTC. This sequence encodes CASRETGSGYTF.

V usage is TRBV7-8 and J usage is TRBJ1-1, with TRBD1 as a possible D gene (6 bases). This CDR3 has 14 amino acids. The ends were cut back, 6 bases at V and 2 bases at J, with 13 bases in the middle. Germline V gives CDR1 SGHVS, CDR2 FQNEAQ. CDR3 sequence reads: CASSQHRDNTEAFF. The CDR3 nucleotides read TGTGCCAGCAGTCAACACAGGGACAACACTGAAGCTTTCTTT.

The V call is TRBV5-1, the J call TRBJ2-1; D might be TRBD2 (6 bases). Germline CDR1 and CDR2: SGHRS and YFSETQ. The CDR3 contains 14 residues. Trimming shortened V by 3 bases and J by 9 bases, and 16 bases separated the two germline ends. CDR3 amino acids: CASSSRRGPPEQFF. In DNA form, the CDR3 reads TGCGCCAGCAGCTCAAGGAGGGGACCACCTGAGCAGTTCTTC.

The chain employs TRBV6-5 and TRBJ1-2, with TRBD1 matching 8 bases. The germline gives CDR1 MNHEY, CDR2 SVGAGI. The CDR3 consists of 14 residues. The V gene end was trimmed by 6 bases and the J gene end by 5 bases; junction bases not matched to a gene: 8. As DNA, the CDR3 is TGTGCCAGCAGAGATACGGGACAGGCTTATGGCTACACCTTC. It is translated as CASRDTGQAYGYTF.

This clone turned up a few times. V usage is TRBV19 and J usage is TRBJ1-4; 8 bases align to TRBD1. CDR1 and CDR2 from the germline V gene are LNHDA and SQIVND (reference sequence). J gave up 8 bases and V 4 bases, and 6 bases lay outside the gene matches. CDR3 length: 14 amino acids. CDR3: CASSKDREAEKLFF. CDR3 coding DNA: TGTGCCAGTAGTAAGGACAGGGAAGCCGAAAAACTGTTTTTT.

The V and J genes are TRBV7-3 and TRBJ2-1; TRBD1 agrees at 9 bases. This CDR3 region has 14 residues. V dropped 6 bases and J dropped 5; count of bases not matched to a gene: 5. CDR1 and CDR2 (germline): SGHTA, FQGTGA. The CDR3 sequence: CASSQTGGDNEQFF. The CDR3 region has the DNA TGTGCCAGCAGTCAGACAGGGGGGGACAATGAGCAGTTCTTC.

This chain joins TRBV23-1 and TRBJ1-1, with a possible D match to TRBD1 (5 bases). TRBV23-1 is an ORF for which the function is uncertain. The CDR3 consists of 14 residues. V was cut by 2 bases and J by 5 bases, with 12 bases left in between. The CDR3 loop is CASSQQGAQTEAFF. The CDR3 coding sequence is TGCGCCAGCAGTCAACAAGGGGCGCAGACTGAAGCTTTCTTT.

This clone was counted between two and nine times. This chain uses TRBV30 with TRBJ2-1, with 13 bases matching TRBD2. Per the germline V gene, CDR1 is GTSNPN and CDR2 is SVGIG (reference sequence). V shed 7 bases, J shed 8 bases, and the junction held 5 bases outside the gene matches. The CDR3 has 13 residues. This CDR3 is CAYGTSGAYEQFF. DNA for the CDR3: TGTGCCTACGGGACTAGCGGGGCGTATGAGCAGTTCTTC.

The CDR3 protein is CASSLARGAGNTIYF. CDR3 in DNA: TGCGCCAGCAGCTTGGCCCGGGGAGCCGGAAACACCATATATTTT. The V gene is TRBV5-1, the J gene TRBJ1-3, with no clear D. CDR1 is SGHRS, CDR2 YFSETQ, per germline. The V end lost 0 bases, the J end lost 4 bases, and 11 bases lay between the germline ends. The CDR3 runs 15 residues.

V usage is TRBV5-4 and J usage is TRBJ2-3; no reliable D call. V lost 4 bases and J 11 bases, leaving 20 bases between the germline ends. CDR3 length equals 14 residues. Germline assignment: CDR1 SGHNT and CDR2 YYREEE (reference sequence). CDR3 region: CASSPFSTPRGQYF. The CDR3 DNA reads as TGTGCCAGCAGCCCTTTTTCGACCCCCCGAGGGCAGTATTTT.

V usage is TRBV27 and J usage is TRBJ2-1, with unresolved D. Germline lookup yields CDR1 MNHEY and CDR2 SMNVEV (reference sequence). CDR3 size: 13 residues. V lost 1 base and J lost 8, with 9 bases in between. CDR3 in DNA: TGTGCCAGCAGTTTATATTTCTCGGATGAGCAGTTCTTC. Translation gives CASSLYFSDEQFF.

This chain connects TRBV5-6 to TRBJ2-1; tentative D call: TRBD2 (5 bases). The CDR3 has 14 residues. Trimming pared 3 bases from V and 8 bases from J, leaving 15 bases between. CDR1 SGHDT and CDR2 YYEEEE come from the germline V gene. The CDR3 protein is CASSSAGNIDEQFF. In nucleotides, the CDR3 is TGTGCCAGCAGCTCGGCGGGTAACATCGATGAGCAGTTCTTC.

This clone was counted between two and nine times. The V and J genes are TRBV13 and TRBJ1-1; perhaps TRBD1 as D (6 bases). In germline, CDR1 is PRHDT, CDR2 FYEKMQ (reference sequence). Deletions cut 5 bases from V and 1 base from J, with 14 bases between. The CDR3 runs 15 residues. CDR3 DNA sequence: TGTGCCAGCAGCGCTAGCGGGGGGGCGAACACTGAAGCTTTCTTT. Its translation is CASSASGGANTEAFF.

This clone has a handful of counts. The CDR3 protein is CASSLGGGDEQFF. In nucleotides, the CDR3 is TGTGCCAGCAGCTTAGGTGGGGGGGATGAGCAGTTCTTC. The chain has TRBV13 and TRBJ2-1; 7 bases fit TRBD2. The CDR3 totals 13 residues. Trimming took 0 bases from V and 8 from J; bases not matched to a gene: 1. Per the germline V gene, CDR1 is PRHDT and CDR2 is FYEKMQ (reference sequence). Variable domain in full (rest from reference TRBV13 and TRBJ2-1): AAGVIQSPRHLIKEKRETATLKCYPIPRHDTVYWYQQGPGQDPQFLISFYEKMQSDKGSIPDRFSAQQFSDYHSELNMSSLELGDSALYFCASSLGGGDEQFFGPGTRLTVL.

This sequence joins TRBV5-6 and TRBJ1-2; D is unresolved. The CDR3 spans 12 residues. Germline loops: CDR1 SGHDT, CDR2 YYEEEE. Deletions cut 5 bases from V and 7 bases from J, with 12 bases between. The CDR3 loop reads CASSAGERGYTF. The CDR3 DNA follows: TGTGCCAGCAGTGCCGGGGAGCGTGGCTACACCTTC.

This chain uses TRBV25-1 with TRBJ2-3; 7 bases line up with TRBD1. CDR3 size: 12 residues. Trimming cost V 4 bases and J 14 bases; bases outside gene matches: 9. The germline V gene has CDR1 MGHDK and CDR2 SYGVNS. CDR3 residues: CASSAGGRTRYF. The CDR3 nucleotides are TGTGCCAGCAGTGCAGGGGGAAGGACAAGGTATTTT.

The chain joins TRBV5-6 to TRBJ1-5; D not resolved. The CDR3 is 16 amino acids. Germline values: CDR1 SGHDT, CDR2 YYEEEE. The V end lost 1 base, the J end lost 4 bases, and 15 bases lay between the germline ends. CDR3 residues: CASSLFAGLGNQPQHF. CDR3 nucleotide sequence: TGTGCCAGCAGCTTGTTTGCGGGCTTGGGGAATCAGCCCCAGCATTTT.

This clone was seen more than once but under ten times. V usage is TRBV5-6 and J usage is TRBJ1-1; a possible D gene is TRBD1 (5 bases). Germline CDR1 and CDR2: SGHDT and YYEEEE. This CDR3 has 12 amino acids. Trimming took 0 bases from V and 5 from J, leaving 5 bases between them. The CDR3: CASSLEGTEAFF. Here the CDR3 DNA reads TGTGCCAGCAGCTTGGAGGGGACTGAAGCTTTCTTT. The full variable domain, completed using reference TRBV5-6 and TRBJ1-1, is DAGVTQSPTHLIKTRGQQVTLRCSPKSGHDTVSWYQQALGQGPQFIFQYYEEEERQRGNFPDRFSGHQFPNYSSELNVNALLLGDSALYLCASSLEGTEAFFGQGTRLTVV.

The V gene is TRBV6-5, the J gene TRBJ2-3, with 10 bases aligning to TRBD2. The V segment lost 7 bases and the J segment 1 base; nucleotides outside the gene matches: 5. The CDR3 is 15 amino acids. Germline CDR1 and CDR2: MNHEY and SVGAGI. The CDR3 sequence is CASTERGGRTDTQYF. As DNA, the CDR3 is TGTGCCAGCACTGAGCGGGGGGGCCGCACAGATACGCAGTATTTT.

The rearrangement uses TRBV30 and TRBJ1-1; D ambiguous. The CDR3 has 11 amino acids. V was pared by 3 bases and J by 4 bases, with 6 bases between. Germline-derived CDR1 and CDR2 are GTSNPN and SVGIG (reference sequence). The CDR3: CAWRICTEAFF. For the CDR3, the DNA is TGTGCCTGGAGAATCTGCACTGAAGCTTTCTTT.

The chain combines TRBV5-1 with TRBJ1-2; 10 nucleotides line up with TRBD1. The ends lost 0 bases at V and 7 bases at J; junction bases unmatched: 6. This CDR3 contains 15 residues. Per germline, CDR1 SGHRS and CDR2 YFSETQ. The CDR3 DNA is TGCGCCAGCAGCTTGGCCTCGGGACAGGGGTCTGGCTACACCTTC. Amino acids: CASSLASGQGSGYTF.

This sequence joins TRBV27 and TRBJ1-6; D may be TRBD1 (6 bases). Trimming stripped 6 bases from V and 6 bases from J, with 12 bases between. Germline V lookup: CDR1 MNHEY, CDR2 SMNVEV (reference sequence). The CDR3 is 14 residues long. CDR3 sequence (DNA): TGTGCCAGCAGGGTATTAGGGGGTAATTCACCCCTCCACTTT. As protein: CASRVLGGNSPLHF.

This clone was seen a single time. This rearrangement joins TRBV6-1 to TRBJ1-2, with 9 bases lining up with TRBD1. J gave up 4 bases and V 7 bases, and 10 bases lay outside the gene matches. There are 15 residues in the CDR3. The germline CDR1 and CDR2 sequences are MNHNS and SASEGT. The CDR3 DNA reads as TGTGCCAGCAACGCATTCCTGGACAGGGGCTATGGCTACACCTTC. This translates into CASNAFLDRGYGYTF.

CDR3 sequence (DNA): TGTGCCAGCAGCCGAGAAGACAGTGGGTCCTACGAGCAGTACTTC. Amino acid sequence: CASSREDSGSYEQYF. The chain links TRBV7-9 to TRBJ2-7, with D possibly TRBD1 on 5 matching bases. CDR1 is SEHNR, CDR2 FQNEAQ, per germline (reference sequence). V lost 5 bases and J lost 1, with 15 bases in between. There are 15 residues in the CDR3.

This clone was seen just once. This chain uses TRBV5-8 with TRBJ1-6; a possible D gene is TRBD1 (5 bases). The length of the CDR3 is 10 residues. The V and J ends lost 9 bases and 10 bases respectively, with 8 bases between them. Per the germline V gene, CDR1 is SGHTS and CDR2 is YDEGEE. The CDR3 DNA sequence: TGTGCCACCGGGGGATCACCCCTCCACTTT. The encoded protein is CATGGSPLHF.

V gene TRBV15 combines with J gene TRBJ1-6; 9 bases match TRBD1. Germline assignment: CDR1 LNHNV and CDR2 YYDKDF (reference sequence). The junction had 7 bases not matched to a gene; V was cut back by 4 bases and J by 9 bases. The CDR3 spans 15 residues. The CDR3 DNA reads as TGTGCCACCAGCACCAAGGACAGGGGATTTTCACCCCTCCACTTT. This encodes CATSTKDRGFSPLHF.